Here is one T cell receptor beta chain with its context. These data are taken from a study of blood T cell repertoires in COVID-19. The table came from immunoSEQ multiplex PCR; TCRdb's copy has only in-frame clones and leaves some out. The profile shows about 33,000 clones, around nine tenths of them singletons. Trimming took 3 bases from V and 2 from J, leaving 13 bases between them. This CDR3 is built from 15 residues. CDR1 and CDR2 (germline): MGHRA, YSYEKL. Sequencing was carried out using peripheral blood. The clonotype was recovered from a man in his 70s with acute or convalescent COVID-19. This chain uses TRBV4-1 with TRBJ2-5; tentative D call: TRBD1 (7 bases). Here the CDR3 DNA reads TGCGCCAGCAGCCACTTACAGGGGAGGCAAGAGACCCAGTACTTC. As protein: CASSHLQGRQETQYF.